Shown below are 7 T cell receptor beta chains from a single sample sequenced in a study of Ad26.COV2.S vaccination and SARS-CoV-2 variants. The protocol was immunoSEQ multiplex PCR, while the TCRdb copy is restricted to in-frame clones and leaves out a portion. The table includes roughly 410,000 clones, about 83% detected once. Noted treatment: 15 to 20 received Ad26.COV2.S at low or high dose, single or two shots; about 5 received placebo; per-sample allocation not given. All samples were drawn on day 63, counting from the first vaccine or placebo injection. Specimen: peripheral blood, collected in a trial of Ad26.COV2.S vaccine versus placebo. These receptors all come from a person aged 18 to 65 who received the Ad26.COV2.S COVID-19 vaccine or a placebo.

J is TRBJ2-6 and V is TRBV5-1; 9 nucleotides line up with TRBD1. The V and J ends lost 4 bases and 4 bases, in that order; junction bases with no gene match: 12. CDR1 and CDR2 (germline): SGHRS, YFSETQ. The CDR3 sequence is 18 residues long. The chain's CDR3 is CASSPLPGQGTGANVLTF. In DNA, the CDR3 is TGCGCCAGCAGCCCCCTCCCGGGACAGGGTACGGGGGCCAACGTCCTGACTTTC.

The chain has TRBV7-9 and TRBJ1-5; 10 bases line up with TRBD1. The CDR3 consists of 16 residues. In germline, CDR1 is SEHNR, CDR2 FQNEAQ (reference sequence). V shed 5 bases, J shed 1 base, and the junction held 5 bases outside the gene matches. In DNA, the CDR3 is TGTGCCAGCAGCCCCGGGACAGGGGTAAGCAATCAGCCCCAGCATTTT. This translates into CASSPGTGVSNQPQHF.

The chain is built from TRBV18 and TRBJ1-1; D ambiguous. V was trimmed by 0 bases and J by 2 bases, leaving 10 bases between them. Germline V gene lookup returns CDR1 KGHSH and CDR2 LQKENI. CDR3 size: 15 residues. CDR3 coding DNA: TGTGCCAGCTCACCACCGAATTATAGAAACACTGAAGCTTTCTTT. This sequence encodes CASSPPNYRNTEAFF.

V usage is TRBV5-1 and J usage is TRBJ2-1, with TRBD1 matching over 7 bases. CDR1 is SGHRS and CDR2 is YFSETQ in the germline V gene. The CDR3 runs 15 residues. The junction had 6 bases not matched to a gene; V was cut back by 3 bases and J by 3 bases. The CDR3 sequence is CASSSGQSIYNEQFF. CDR3 in DNA: TGCGCCAGCAGCTCGGGACAGAGCATCTACAATGAGCAGTTCTTC. The full variable domain, with the rest looked up from reference TRBV5-1 and TRBJ2-1, is KAGVTQTPRYLIKTRGQQVTLSCSPISGHRSVSWYQQTPGQGLQFLFEYFSETQRNKGNFPGRFSGRQFSNSRSEMNVSTLELGDSALYLCASSSGQSIYNEQFFGPGTRLTVL.

The rearrangement links TRBV6-5 to TRBJ1-2; unclear D gene. This CDR3 spans 15 amino acids. From germline, CDR1 is MNHEY and CDR2 SVGAGI. The ends were cut back, 5 bases at V and 1 base at J, with 14 bases in the middle. Written as DNA, the CDR3 is TGTGCCAGCAGTCAGCACACGGTTCTTAACTATGGCTACACCTTC. The encoded protein is CASSQHTVLNYGYTF.

The chain combines TRBV7-9 with TRBJ1-2; tentatively, D is TRBD1 (6 bases). Germline V gene lookup returns CDR1 SEHNR and CDR2 FQNEAQ (reference sequence). The CDR3 has 14 residues. V lost 3 bases to trimming and J lost 4 bases, with 12 bases between them. The CDR3 loop is CASSLSWTVYGYTF. In DNA form, the CDR3 reads TGTGCCAGCAGCTTGTCCTGGACAGTCTATGGCTACACCTTC.

This clone was seen only a few times. Other nucleotide sequences from this sample produce the same CDR3. V is TRBV7-2 and J is TRBJ1-5; D is undetermined. Germline assignment: CDR1 SGHTA and CDR2 FQGNSA. V dropped 3 bases and J dropped 2 bases, with 5 bases sitting between them. CDR3 length: 13 residues. CDR3 bases: TGTGCCAGCAGCTTGCAGGGCAATCAGCCCCAGCATTTT. Encoded protein: CASSLQGNQPQHF. The full variable domain, with the rest looked up from reference TRBV7-2 and TRBJ1-5, is GAGVSQSPSNKVTEKGKDVELRCDPISGHTALYWYRQSLGQGLEFLIYFQGNSAPDKSGLPSDRFSAERTGGSVSTLTIQRTQQEDSAVYLCASSLQGNQPQHFGDGTRLSIL.